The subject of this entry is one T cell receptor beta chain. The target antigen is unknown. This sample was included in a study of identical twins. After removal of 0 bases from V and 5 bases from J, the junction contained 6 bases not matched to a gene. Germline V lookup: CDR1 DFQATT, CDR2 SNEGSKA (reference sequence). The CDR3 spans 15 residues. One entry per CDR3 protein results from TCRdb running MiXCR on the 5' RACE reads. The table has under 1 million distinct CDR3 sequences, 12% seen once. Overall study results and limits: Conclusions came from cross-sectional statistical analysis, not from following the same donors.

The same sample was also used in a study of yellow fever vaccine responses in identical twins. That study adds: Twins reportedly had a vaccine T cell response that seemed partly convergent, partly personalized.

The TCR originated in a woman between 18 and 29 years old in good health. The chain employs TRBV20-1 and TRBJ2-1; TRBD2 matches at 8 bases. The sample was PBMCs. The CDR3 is CSARDPTSGHNEQFF. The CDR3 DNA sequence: TGCAGTGCTAGAGACCCAACTAGCGGCCACAATGAGCAGTTCTTC.